This T cell receptor beta chain comes out of a study of cytomegalovirus exposure and HLA in healthy donors. As regards this clone: Its antigen is still unknown.

The PCR was carried out with 60 Vbeta primers and 13 Jbeta primers. Profiled with immunoSEQ multiplex PCR; TCRdb holds only in-frame clones, not every one. The data show about 170,000 clones, 65% to 85% seen once. V dropped 3 bases and J dropped 6; count of bases not matched to a gene: 7. This CDR3 has 14 residues. Looked up from germline, CDR1 is SGHRS and CDR2 is YFSETQ. Findings and limits, study-wide: The study listed 164 cytomegalovirus-associated TCR beta chains. More clonal expansion characterized HLA-associated TCR beta chains than equally common others in a later analysis.

The gene calls are TRBV5-1 and TRBJ1-1; TRBD1 matches at 8 bases. Input material: PBMCs. This receptor was identified in a young woman in good health and CMV-seronegative. CDR3 protein: CASSSTGGASEAFF. The CDR3 region has the DNA TGCGCCAGCAGCTCAACAGGGGGGGCTTCTGAAGCTTTCTTT. Full variable domain (remainder filled in from reference TRBV5-1 and TRBJ1-1): KAGVTQTPRYLIKTRGQQVTLSCSPISGHRSVSWYQQTPGQGLQFLFEYFSETQRNKGNFPGRFSGRQFSNSRSEMNVSTLELGDSALYLCASSSTGGASEAFFGQGTRLTVV.